These 23 T cell receptor beta chains were all obtained from the same sample, sequenced in a study of ipilimumab plus nivolumab after autologous stem cell transplantation. Clones were read by immunoSEQ multiplex PCR, and TCRdb kept only the in-frame ones, dropping some. The table has about 22,000 clones, 77% seen once. Sequences were derived from PBMCs, sampled in a trial of ipilimumab plus nivolumab as post-transplant consolidation. The receptors here all came from a male donor with diffuse large B-cell lymphoma.

The V call is TRBV5-1, the J call TRBJ2-3, with D perhaps assigned TRBD1 or TRBD2 (5 bases each). This CDR3 has 13 amino acids. Germline V gene lookup returns CDR1 SGHRS and CDR2 YFSETQ. Trimming left V 0 bases short and J 4 bases short, with 6 bases between. The DNA for the CDR3 is TGCGCCAGCAGCTTGGTGGGGGCAGATACGCAGTATTTT. Translation gives CASSLVGADTQYF.

The chain uses TRBV9 and TRBJ2-3; D is uncertain. Germline V gives CDR1 SGDLS, CDR2 YYNGEE. The CDR3 consists of 16 residues. The V end was cut by 0 bases, the J end by 1 base, with 12 bases between. The CDR3 region is CASSVAPTGGTDTQYF. The DNA of the CDR3 is TGTGCCAGCAGCGTAGCCCCCACTGGGGGCACAGATACGCAGTATTTT.

The chain carries TRBV6-4 and TRBJ1-6; D unclear. This CDR3 is built from 14 residues. Trimming cost V 4 bases and J 7 bases, with 11 bases left between them. Germline CDR1 is MRHNA and CDR2 is SNTAGT. The CDR3 DNA reads TGTGCCAGCAGTGCCACAGCGTTGAATTCACCCCTCCACTTT. This translates into CASSATALNSPLHF.

This clone was observed a single time. This chain connects TRBV6-6 to TRBJ1-6; D not certain. The CDR3 has 15 residues. Germline CDR1 reads MNHNY; CDR2 reads SVGAGI (reference sequence). With 6 bases removed from V and 7 bases from J, the gap between germline ends came to 16 bases. CDR3 nucleotides: TGTGCCAGCAGAATAAGGGAGTGGAGAAATTCACCCCTCCACTTT. Protein: CASRIREWRNSPLHF.

J is TRBJ2-3 and V is TRBV4-1; unclear D gene. V was cut by 3 bases and J by 4 bases, with 14 bases left in between. Germline CDR1 and CDR2: MGHRA and YSYEKL. This CDR3 spans 15 amino acids. DNA for the CDR3: TGCGCCAGCAGCCAGAAGGCCGAGGCGGCAGATACGCAGTATTTT. Its translation: CASSQKAEAADTQYF.

CDR3 DNA: TGTGCCAGCAGACACAGGGGGTATAATTCACCCCTCCACTTT. This codes for CASRHRGYNSPLHF. The chain uses TRBV7-2 and TRBJ1-6; 8 bases fit TRBD1. The CDR3 covers 14 residues. Germline V lookup: CDR1 SGHTA, CDR2 FQGNSA. The trim removed 6 bases at V and 4 bases at J, leaving 2 bases unmatched.

The chain carries TRBV7-8 and TRBJ1-5, with 7 positions matching TRBD1. V was pared by 2 bases and J by 0 bases, with 7 bases of the junction left unmatched. CDR3 length: 17 residues. Germline V CDR1 and CDR2: SGHVS, FQNEAQ. The CDR3 DNA follows: TGTGCCAGCAGCTTAAGGACAGGACAATATAGCAATCAGCCCCAGCATTTT. Its protein product is CASSLRTGQYSNQPQHF. The variable domain in full, with the rest retrieved from reference TRBV7-8 and TRBJ1-5, is GAGVSQSPRYKVAKRGQDVALRCDPISGHVSLFWYQQALGQGPEFLTYFQNEAQLDKSGLPSDRFFAERPEGSVSTLKIQRTQQEDSAVYLCASSLRTGQYSNQPQHFGDGTRLSIL.

This clone was seen only once. The CDR3 region has the DNA TGCGCCAGCAGCTTGGGATTCATTGAGCAGTTCTTC. This sequence encodes CASSLGFIEQFF. The chain links TRBV5-1 to TRBJ2-1; D is unclear. CDR3 size: 12 residues. V was cut by 0 bases and J by 9 bases, with 7 bases left in between. Looked up from germline, CDR1 is SGHRS and CDR2 is YFSETQ.

CDR3 amino acids: CASSLGDGEETQYF. CDR3 DNA sequence: TGTGCCAGCAGCTTAGGGGACGGGGAAGAGACCCAGTACTTC. V usage is TRBV13 and J usage is TRBJ2-5, with D possibly being TRBD2 (5 bases). V dropped 0 bases and J dropped 3 bases, with 8 bases sitting between them. The germline V gene encodes CDR1 PRHDT and CDR2 FYEKMQ (reference sequence). This CDR3 is 14 amino acids long.

The chain carries TRBV5-6 and TRBJ1-3; 7 bases fit TRBD1. There are 16 residues in the CDR3. With 2 bases clipped from V and 2 bases from J, the junction kept 7 bases outside the gene matches. Germline CDR1 is SGHDT and CDR2 is YYEEEE. CDR3 bases: TGTGCCAGCAGCTTTTCAGGGGGTTCTCCTGGAAACACCATATATTTT. This sequence encodes CASSFSGGSPGNTIYF.

This clone was observed a few times. The junction differs from germline at one of its ends, possibly a read error. The chain recombines TRBV7-3 with TRBJ1-3, with 10 bases lining up with TRBD1. CDR1 and CDR2 (germline): SGHTA, FQGTGA. CDR3 size: 15 residues. CDR3 DNA: TGCGCCAGCAGCCGGGACAGGGGTTTTGGAAACACCATATATTTT. Residues: CASSRDRGFGNTIYF.

The CDR3 spells CASSPDRARGNTIYF. CDR3 nucleotides: TGTGCCAGCAGCCCCGACAGAGCTCGTGGAAACACCATATATTTT. This chain uses TRBV21-1 with TRBJ1-3; the DNA was not compared with TRBD1, the D call given in the table. TRBV21-1 represents a pseudogene. CDR3 length: 15 amino acids.

This clone has just one count. The rearrangement links TRBV5-1 to TRBJ2-1, with D unclear. Trimming took off 4 bases at V and 6 bases at J, with 20 bases between the two ends. Germline V gives CDR1 SGHRS, CDR2 YFSETQ. This CDR3 comprises 16 residues. This chain's CDR3 is CASSERTPDLTNEQFF. Written as DNA, the CDR3 is TGCGCCAGCAGCGAGAGGACGCCCGACTTGACCAATGAGCAGTTCTTC.

The chain is built from TRBV19 and TRBJ1-2, with D unresolved. Germline V lookup: CDR1 LNHDA, CDR2 SQIVND (reference sequence). V was clipped by 3 bases and J by 6 bases, with 8 bases between them. This CDR3 spans 12 amino acids. The DNA for the CDR3 is TGTGCCAGTAGTATTACTTCGGATGGCTACACCTTC. Residues: CASSITSDGYTF.

The rearrangement links TRBV5-1 to TRBJ1-4; 9 positions agree with TRBD1. J gave up 5 bases and V 0 bases, and 2 bases lay outside the gene matches. The V gene's germline CDR1 is SGHRS and CDR2 YFSETQ. The CDR3 extends over 15 amino acids. The CDR3 spells CASSLAGQGNEKLFF. The CDR3 DNA sequence: TGCGCCAGCAGCTTGGCCGGACAGGGGAATGAAAAACTGTTTTTT.

This clone turned up a few times. The chain carries TRBV6-1 and TRBJ2-7; D unclear. V was clipped by 6 bases and J by 6 bases, with 15 bases between them. The CDR3 spans 13 residues. Looked up from germline, CDR1 is MNHNS and CDR2 is SASEGT. CDR3 sequence: CASSPQGNVEQYF. The CDR3, as DNA: TGTGCCAGCAGCCCCCAAGGGAACGTCGAGCAGTACTTC.

This clone was observed many times. The chain employs TRBV7-3 and TRBJ2-2; tentative D call: TRBD1 (5 bases). CDR1 and CDR2 (germline): SGHTA, FQGTGA. The CDR3 is 13 residues long. Trimming shortened V by 4 bases and J by 5 bases, and 8 bases separated the two germline ends. CDR3 in amino acids: CASSSRQTGELFF. The CDR3 nucleotides are TGTGCCAGCAGCTCCCGACAGACCGGGGAGCTGTTTTTT.

This clone was counted between two and nine times. V usage is TRBV7-3 and J usage is TRBJ2-3; 9 bases are shared with TRBD2. The CDR3 is made up of 16 amino acids. Per the germline V gene, CDR1 is SGHTA and CDR2 is FQGTGA. V gave up 5 bases and J gave up 4 bases; unmatched junction bases: 10. This CDR3 is CASSLVGGGAPDTQYF. For the CDR3, the DNA is TGTGCCAGCAGCCTGGTTGGCGGGGGGGCCCCAGATACGCAGTATTTT. Drawing the rest from reference TRBV7-3 and TRBJ2-3, the complete variable domain is GAGVSQTPSNKVTEKGKYVELRCDPISGHTALYWYRQSLGQGPEFLIYFQGTGAADDSGLPNDRFFAVRPEGSVSTLKIQRTERGDSAVYLCASSLVGGGAPDTQYFGPGTRLTVL.

The chain employs TRBV29-1 and TRBJ2-3; no reliable D call. CDR1 is SQVTM and CDR2 is ANQGSEA in the germline V gene. This CDR3 comprises 14 residues. Trimming removed 5 bases from V and 5 bases from J, with 17 bases in between. CDR3 residues: CSVLDPPGGDTQYF. CDR3 nucleotides: TGCAGCGTTTTGGACCCGCCGGGCGGAGATACGCAGTATTTT.

V gene TRBV29-1 combines with J gene TRBJ1-3; 8 nucleotides match TRBD1. The CDR3 length is 15 residues. Germline V gene lookup returns CDR1 SQVTM and CDR2 ANQGSEA. Trimming at V came to 3 bases and at J to 4 bases, leaving 8 bases not matched to a gene. The CDR3, as DNA: TGCAGCGTTGATCTCGGACAGGGCACGGGAAACACCATATATTTT. Its protein product is CSVDLGQGTGNTIYF.

The chain has TRBV5-5 and TRBJ1-2, with D perhaps TRBD1 (6 bases). CDR1 is SGHKS, CDR2 YYEKEE, per germline (reference sequence). V dropped 0 bases and J dropped 8 bases, with 11 bases sitting between them. The CDR3 spans 13 residues. The CDR3 here is CASSLEAGTGYTF. CDR3 coding DNA: TGTGCCAGCAGCTTGGAAGCAGGGACAGGCTACACCTTC.

Of note for this clone: A read error is the likely source, as a far larger clone sits one nucleotide away. V gene TRBV5-8 combines with J gene TRBJ2-7; D call uncertain. CDR1 is SGHTS, CDR2 YDEGEE, per germline. The CDR3 is made up of 13 amino acids. The V end lost 0 bases, the J end lost 7 bases, and 11 bases lay between the germline ends. The CDR3 here is CASSLESSQEQYF. In nucleotides, the CDR3 is TGTGCCAGCAGCTTGGAGTCTAGTCAGGAGCAGTACTTC.

This clone has only a few counts. This chain connects TRBV2 to TRBJ1-1; no clear D. The CDR3 consists of 13 residues. Germline assignment: CDR1 SNHLY and CDR2 FYNNEI. Trimming took off 3 bases at V and 3 bases at J, with 8 bases between the two ends. The CDR3 sequence: CASSDSGYTEAFF. The CDR3 bases are TGTGCCAGCAGTGACTCGGGGTACACTGAAGCTTTCTTT.